This T cell receptor beta chain comes out of a study of multiple sclerosis patients with progressive multifocal leukoencephalopathy. The study's findings and limits: At PML onset, no shared TRBV or TRBJ gene usage was seen.

Germline values: CDR1 KGHSH, CDR2 LQKENI. Trimming took off 3 bases at V and 2 bases at J, with 13 bases between the two ends. This CDR3 is 15 amino acids long. This clone appeared a few times. Antigen specificity is unknown. Stated time point: roughly 6 months of natalizumab therapy. The assay was immunoSEQ multiplex PCR, and TCRdb's table has in-frame clones only and misses some. The sample consists of around 30,000 clones, nearly 90% of them appearing once. The source is a human donor with multiple sclerosis. Sequenced material: PBMCs, taken from a patient treated with natalizumab. V gene TRBV18 combines with J gene TRBJ1-1; TRBD1 is a possible D gene (5 bases). The DNA for the CDR3 is TGTGCCAGCTCACCGGGCAGGGCGCCTAACACTGAAGCTTTCTTT. Its translation: CASSPGRAPNTEAFF.